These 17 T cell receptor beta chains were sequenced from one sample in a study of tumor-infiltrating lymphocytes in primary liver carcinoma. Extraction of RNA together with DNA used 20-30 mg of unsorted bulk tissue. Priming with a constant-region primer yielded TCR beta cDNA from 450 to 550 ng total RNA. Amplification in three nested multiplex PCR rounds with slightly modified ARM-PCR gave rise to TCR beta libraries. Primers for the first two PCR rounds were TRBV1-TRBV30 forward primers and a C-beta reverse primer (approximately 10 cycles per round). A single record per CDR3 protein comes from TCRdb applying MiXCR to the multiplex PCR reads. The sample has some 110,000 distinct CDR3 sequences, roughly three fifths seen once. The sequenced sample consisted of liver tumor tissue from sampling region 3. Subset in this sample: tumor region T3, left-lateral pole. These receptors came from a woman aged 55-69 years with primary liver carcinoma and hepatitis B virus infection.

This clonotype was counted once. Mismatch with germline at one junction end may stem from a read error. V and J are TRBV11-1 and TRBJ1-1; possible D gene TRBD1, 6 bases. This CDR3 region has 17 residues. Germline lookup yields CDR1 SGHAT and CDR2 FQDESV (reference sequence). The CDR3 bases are TGTGCCAACAGCTTAGCGTCGGGCGCCCCCGGGGACACTGAAGCTTTTTTT. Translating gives CANSLASGAPGDTEAFF.

CDR3 region: CASRQIALNEAFF. The CDR3 nucleotides read TGTGCCAGCAGACAGATAGCTCTCAATGAAGCTTTCTTT. The chain combines TRBV27 with TRBJ1-1; D is ambiguous. V was shortened by 6 bases and J by 7 bases, with 15 bases between the two germline ends. From germline, CDR1 is MNHEY and CDR2 SMNVEV (reference sequence). The CDR3 sequence is 13 residues long.

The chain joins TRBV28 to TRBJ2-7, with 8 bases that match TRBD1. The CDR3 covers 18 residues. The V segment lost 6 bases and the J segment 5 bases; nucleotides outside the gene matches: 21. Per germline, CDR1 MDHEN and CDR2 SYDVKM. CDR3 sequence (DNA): TGTGCCAGCAGGAGATCACCTTCCCTTCGACAGGGGATCAACGAGCAGTACTTC. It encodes CASRRSPSLRQGINEQYF.

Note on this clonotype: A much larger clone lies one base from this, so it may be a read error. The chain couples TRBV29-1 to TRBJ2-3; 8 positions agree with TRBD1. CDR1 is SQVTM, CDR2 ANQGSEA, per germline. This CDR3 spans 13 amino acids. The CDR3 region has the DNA TGCAGCGCCGACAGGGGAGCAACAGATATGCAGTATTTT. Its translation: CSADRGATDMQYF.

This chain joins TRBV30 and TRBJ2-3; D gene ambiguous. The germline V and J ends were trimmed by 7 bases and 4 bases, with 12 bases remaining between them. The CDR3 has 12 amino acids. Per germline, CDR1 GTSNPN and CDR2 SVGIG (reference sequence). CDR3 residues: CASPSGADTQYF. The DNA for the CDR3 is TGTGCCTCCCCGTCGGGCGCAGATACGCAGTATTTT.

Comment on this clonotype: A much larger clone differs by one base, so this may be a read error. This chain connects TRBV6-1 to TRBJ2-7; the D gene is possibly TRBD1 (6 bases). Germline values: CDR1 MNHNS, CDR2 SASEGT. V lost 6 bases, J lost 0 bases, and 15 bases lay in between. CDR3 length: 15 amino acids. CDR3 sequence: CASRIDRMYSYEQYF. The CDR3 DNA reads TGTGCCAGCAGGATCGACAGGATGTACTCCTACGAGCAGTACTTC.

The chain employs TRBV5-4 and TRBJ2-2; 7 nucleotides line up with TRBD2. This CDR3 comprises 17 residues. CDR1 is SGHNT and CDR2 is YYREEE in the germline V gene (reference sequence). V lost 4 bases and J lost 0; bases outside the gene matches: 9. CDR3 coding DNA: TGTGCCAGCAGCCCGGAGTGTCTAGCGGCGAACACCGGGGAGCTGTTTTTT. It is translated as CASSPECLAANTGELFF.

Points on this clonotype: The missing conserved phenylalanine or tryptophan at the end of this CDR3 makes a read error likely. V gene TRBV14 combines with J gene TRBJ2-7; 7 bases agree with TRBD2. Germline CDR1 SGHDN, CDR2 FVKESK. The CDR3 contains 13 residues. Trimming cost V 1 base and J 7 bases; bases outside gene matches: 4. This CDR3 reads CASSQVPAGEQYL. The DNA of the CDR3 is TGTGCCAGCAGCCAAGTCCCAGCGGGAGAGCAGTACCTC.

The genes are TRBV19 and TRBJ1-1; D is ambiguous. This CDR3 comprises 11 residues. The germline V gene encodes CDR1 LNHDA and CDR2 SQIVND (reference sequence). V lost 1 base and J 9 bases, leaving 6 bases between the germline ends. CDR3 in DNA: TGTGCCAGTAGTATAGGGGAAAAAGCTTTCTTT. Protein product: CASSIGEKAFF.

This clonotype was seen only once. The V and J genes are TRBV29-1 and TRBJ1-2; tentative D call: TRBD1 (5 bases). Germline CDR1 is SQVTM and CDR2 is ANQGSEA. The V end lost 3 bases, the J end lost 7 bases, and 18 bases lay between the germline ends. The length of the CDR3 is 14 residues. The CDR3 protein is CSVDDPRDWLGYTF. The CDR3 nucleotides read TGCAGCGTTGACGATCCCCGGGACTGGCTTGGCTACACCTTC. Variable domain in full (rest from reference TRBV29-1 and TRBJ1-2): SAVISQKPSRDICQRGTSLTIQCQVDSQVTMMFWYRQQPGQSLTLIATANQGSEATYESGFVIDKFPISRPNLTFSTLTVSNMSPEDSSIYLCSVDDPRDWLGYTFGSGTRLTVV.

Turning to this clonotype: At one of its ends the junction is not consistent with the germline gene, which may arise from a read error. The CDR3: CASSAGTGGGYYGYTF. The CDR3 region has the DNA TGTGCCAGCAGTGCAGGGACAGGGGGCGGCTACTACGGCTACACCTTC. The rearrangement joins TRBV2 to TRBJ1-2; 12 nucleotides match TRBD1. CDR1 is SNHLY and CDR2 is FYNNEI in the germline V gene. The CDR3 has 16 amino acids.

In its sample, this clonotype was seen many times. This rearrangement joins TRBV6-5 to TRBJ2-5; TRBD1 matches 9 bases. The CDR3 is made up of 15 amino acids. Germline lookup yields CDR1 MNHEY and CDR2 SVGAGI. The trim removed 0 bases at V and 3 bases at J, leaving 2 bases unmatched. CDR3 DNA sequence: TGTGCCAGCAGTTACTCGAGGGACAGGGAAGAGACCCAGTACTTC. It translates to CASSYSRDREETQYF.

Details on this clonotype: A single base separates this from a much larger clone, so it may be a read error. CDR3 sequence: CASSLLSGDGSYEQYF. The DNA for the CDR3 is TGCGCCAGCAGCTTGTTATCAGGGGACGGCTCCTACGAGCAGTACTTC. The gene calls are TRBV5-1 and TRBJ2-7; a possible D gene is TRBD1 (6 bases). The CDR3 has 16 residues. The germline gives CDR1 SGHRS, CDR2 YFSETQ. Trimming removed 1 base from V and 0 bases from J, with 14 bases in between.

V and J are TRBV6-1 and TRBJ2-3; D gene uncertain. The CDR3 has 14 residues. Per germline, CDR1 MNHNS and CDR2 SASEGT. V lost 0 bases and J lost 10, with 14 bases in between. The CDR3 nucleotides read TGTGCCAGCAGTGAAGCAGGGTTGGAAAATGCGCAGTATTTT. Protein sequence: CASSEAGLENAQYF.

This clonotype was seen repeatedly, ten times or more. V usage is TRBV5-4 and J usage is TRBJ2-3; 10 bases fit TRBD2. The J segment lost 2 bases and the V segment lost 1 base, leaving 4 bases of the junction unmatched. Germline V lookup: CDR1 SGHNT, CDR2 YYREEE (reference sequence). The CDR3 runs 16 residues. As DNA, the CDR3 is TGTGCCAGCAGCTTGCCTAGCGGGGGTTACACAGATACGCAGTATTTT. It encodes CASSLPSGGYTDTQYF.

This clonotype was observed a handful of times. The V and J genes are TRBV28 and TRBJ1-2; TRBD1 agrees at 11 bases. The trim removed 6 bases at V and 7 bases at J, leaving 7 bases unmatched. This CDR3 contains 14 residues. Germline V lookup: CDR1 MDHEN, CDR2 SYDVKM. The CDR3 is CASRGGQGAFGYTF. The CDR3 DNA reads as TGTGCCAGCAGGGGCGGACAGGGGGCGTTTGGCTACACCTTC.

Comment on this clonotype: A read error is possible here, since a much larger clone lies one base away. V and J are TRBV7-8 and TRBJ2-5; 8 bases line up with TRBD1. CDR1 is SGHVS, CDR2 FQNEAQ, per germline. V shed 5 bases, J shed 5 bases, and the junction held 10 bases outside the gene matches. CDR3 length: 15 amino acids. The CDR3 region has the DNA TGTGCCAGCAGCATAGGGCAGGGGGCGAAGGAGACCCAGTACTTC. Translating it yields CASSIGQGAKETQYF.